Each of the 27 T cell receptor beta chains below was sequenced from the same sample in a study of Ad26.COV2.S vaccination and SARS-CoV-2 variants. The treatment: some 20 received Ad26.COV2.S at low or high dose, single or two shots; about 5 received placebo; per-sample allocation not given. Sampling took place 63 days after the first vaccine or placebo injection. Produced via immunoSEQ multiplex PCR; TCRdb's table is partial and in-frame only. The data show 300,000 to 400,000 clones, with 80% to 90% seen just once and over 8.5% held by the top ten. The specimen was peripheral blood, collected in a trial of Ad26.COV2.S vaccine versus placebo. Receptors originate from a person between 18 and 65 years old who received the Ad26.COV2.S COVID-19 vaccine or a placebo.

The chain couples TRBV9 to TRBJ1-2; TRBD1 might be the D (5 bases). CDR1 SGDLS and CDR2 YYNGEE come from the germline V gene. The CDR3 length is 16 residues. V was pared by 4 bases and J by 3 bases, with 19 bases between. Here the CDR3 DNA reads TGTGCCAGCAGCCCAACGGGGTCAGGGTCTGACTATGGCTACACCTTC. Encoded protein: CASSPTGSGSDYGYTF.

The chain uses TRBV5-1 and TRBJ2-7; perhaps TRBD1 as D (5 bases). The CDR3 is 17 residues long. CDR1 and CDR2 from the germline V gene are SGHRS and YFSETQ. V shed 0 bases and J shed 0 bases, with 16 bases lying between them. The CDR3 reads CASSLAARARSSYEQYF. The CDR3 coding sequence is TGCGCCAGCAGCTTGGCCGCCAGGGCGAGGAGCTCCTACGAGCAGTACTTC.

CDR3 region: CASSPGQVMEPQHF. Here the CDR3 DNA reads TGTGCCAGCTCACCAGGACAGGTTATGGAGCCCCAGCATTTT. The chain employs TRBV18 and TRBJ1-5; 7 nucleotides line up with TRBD1. V lost 2 bases and J lost 8; bases outside the gene matches: 6. Germline lookup yields CDR1 KGHSH and CDR2 LQKENI. The CDR3 runs to 14 residues.

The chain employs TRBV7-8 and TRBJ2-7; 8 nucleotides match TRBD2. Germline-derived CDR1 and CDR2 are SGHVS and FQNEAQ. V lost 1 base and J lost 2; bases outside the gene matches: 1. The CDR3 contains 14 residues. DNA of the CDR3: TGTGCCAGCAGCTTAGTCGGGGGGGCCTACGAGCAGTACTTC. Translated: CASSLVGGAYEQYF.

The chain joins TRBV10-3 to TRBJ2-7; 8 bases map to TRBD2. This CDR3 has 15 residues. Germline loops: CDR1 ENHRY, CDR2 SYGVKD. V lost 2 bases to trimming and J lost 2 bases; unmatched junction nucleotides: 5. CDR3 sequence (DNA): TGTGCCATCAGTGAGGCTCCGGGACTAGCCTACGAGCAGTACTTC. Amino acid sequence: CAISEAPGLAYEQYF.

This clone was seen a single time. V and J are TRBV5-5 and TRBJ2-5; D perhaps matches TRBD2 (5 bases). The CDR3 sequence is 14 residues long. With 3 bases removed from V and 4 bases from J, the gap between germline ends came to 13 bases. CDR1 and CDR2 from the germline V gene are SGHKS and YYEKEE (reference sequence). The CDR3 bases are TGTGCCAGCAGCTCGGGATCGGCAGTAGAGACCCAGTACTTC. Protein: CASSSGSAVETQYF.

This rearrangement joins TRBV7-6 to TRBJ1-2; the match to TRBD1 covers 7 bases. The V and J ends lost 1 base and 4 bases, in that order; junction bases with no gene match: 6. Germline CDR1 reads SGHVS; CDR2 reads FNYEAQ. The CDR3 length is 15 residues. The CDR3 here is CASSLEGGAGYGYTF. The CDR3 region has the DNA TGTGCCAGCAGCTTAGAAGGGGGCGCGGGCTATGGCTACACCTTC.

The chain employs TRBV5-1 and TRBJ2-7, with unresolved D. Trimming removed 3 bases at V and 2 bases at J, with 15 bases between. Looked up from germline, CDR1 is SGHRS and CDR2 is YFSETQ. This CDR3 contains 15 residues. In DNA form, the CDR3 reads TGCGCCAGCAGCTCCGCCGGCCTATCTGCCTACGAGCAGTACTTC. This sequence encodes CASSSAGLSAYEQYF.

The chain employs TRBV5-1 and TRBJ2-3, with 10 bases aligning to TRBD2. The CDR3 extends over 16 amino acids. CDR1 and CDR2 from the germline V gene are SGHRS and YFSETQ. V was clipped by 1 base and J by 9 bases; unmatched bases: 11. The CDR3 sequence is CASSLPTSGVSDTQYF. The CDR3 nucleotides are TGCGCCAGCAGCTTGCCCACTAGCGGGGTTTCCGACACGCAGTATTTT.

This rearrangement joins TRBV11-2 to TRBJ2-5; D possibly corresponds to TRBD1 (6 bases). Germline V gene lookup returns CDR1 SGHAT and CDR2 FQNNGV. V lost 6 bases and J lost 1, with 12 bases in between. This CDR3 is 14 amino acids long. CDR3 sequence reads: CASSFTGSQETQYF. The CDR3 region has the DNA TGTGCCAGCAGTTTTACAGGGTCCCAAGAGACCCAGTACTTC.

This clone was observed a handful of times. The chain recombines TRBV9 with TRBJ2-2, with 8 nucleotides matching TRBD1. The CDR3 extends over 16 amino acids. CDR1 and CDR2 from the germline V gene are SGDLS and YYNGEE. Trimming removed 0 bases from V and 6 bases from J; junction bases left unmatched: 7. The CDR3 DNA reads TGTGCCAGCAGCGTAGCTTTACAGGGGGGCGCCGGGGAGCTGTTTTTT. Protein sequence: CASSVALQGGAGELFF.

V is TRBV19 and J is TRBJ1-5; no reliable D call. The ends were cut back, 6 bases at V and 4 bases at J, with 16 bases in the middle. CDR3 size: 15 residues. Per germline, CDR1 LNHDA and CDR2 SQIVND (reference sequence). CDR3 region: CASSRYSGSNQPQHF. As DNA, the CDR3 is TGTGCCAGTAGCCGGTACTCGGGATCGAATCAGCCCCAGCATTTT.

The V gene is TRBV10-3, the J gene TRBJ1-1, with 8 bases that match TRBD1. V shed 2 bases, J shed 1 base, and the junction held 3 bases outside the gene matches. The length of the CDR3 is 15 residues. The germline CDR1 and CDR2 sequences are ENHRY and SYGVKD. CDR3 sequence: CAISELGQGNTEAFF. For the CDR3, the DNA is TGTGCCATCAGTGAGCTTGGACAGGGGAACACTGAAGCTTTCTTT.

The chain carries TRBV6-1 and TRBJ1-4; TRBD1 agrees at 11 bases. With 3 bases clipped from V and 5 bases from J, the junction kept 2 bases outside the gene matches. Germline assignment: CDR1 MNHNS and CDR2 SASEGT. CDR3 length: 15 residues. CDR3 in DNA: TGTGCCAGCAGTGACGGGACAGGGGGGAATGAAAAACTGTTTTTT. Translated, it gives CASSDGTGGNEKLFF.

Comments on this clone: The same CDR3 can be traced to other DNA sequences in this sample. The CDR3 coding sequence is TGTGCCAGCAGTCTAGGGACAGGGGGCAATCAGCCCCAGCATTTT. Protein product: CASSLGTGGNQPQHF. The chain employs TRBV27 and TRBJ1-5; 10 nucleotides line up with TRBD1. The CDR3 length is 15 residues. V shed 5 bases, J shed 2 bases, and the junction held 3 bases outside the gene matches. CDR1 MNHEY and CDR2 SMNVEV come from the germline V gene (reference sequence).

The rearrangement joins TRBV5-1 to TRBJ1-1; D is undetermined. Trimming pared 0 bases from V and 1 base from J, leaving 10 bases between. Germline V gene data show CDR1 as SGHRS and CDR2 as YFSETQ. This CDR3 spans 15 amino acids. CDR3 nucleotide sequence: TGCGCCAGCAGCTTGGGGACGGTCCAGAACACTGAAGCTTTCTTT. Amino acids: CASSLGTVQNTEAFF.

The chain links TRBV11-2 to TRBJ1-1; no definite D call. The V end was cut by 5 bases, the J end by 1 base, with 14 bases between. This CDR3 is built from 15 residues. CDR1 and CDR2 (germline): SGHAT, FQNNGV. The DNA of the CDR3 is TGTGCCAGCAGCCCCCGGGGAGAACCGAACACTGAAGCTTTCTTT. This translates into CASSPRGEPNTEAFF.

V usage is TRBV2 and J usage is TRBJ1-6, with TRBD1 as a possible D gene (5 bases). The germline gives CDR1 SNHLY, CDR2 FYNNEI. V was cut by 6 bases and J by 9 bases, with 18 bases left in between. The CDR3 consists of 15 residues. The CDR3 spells CASRLGSGGGSPLHF. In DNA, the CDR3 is TGTGCCAGCAGGTTGGGGAGCGGCGGGGGTTCACCCCTCCACTTT. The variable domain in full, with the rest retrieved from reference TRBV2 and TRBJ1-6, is EPEVTQTPSHQVTQMGQEVILRCVPISNHLYFYWYRQILGQKVEFLVSFYNNEISEKSEIFDDQFSVERPDGSNFTLKIRSTKLEDSAMYFCASRLGSGGGSPLHFGNGTRLTVT.

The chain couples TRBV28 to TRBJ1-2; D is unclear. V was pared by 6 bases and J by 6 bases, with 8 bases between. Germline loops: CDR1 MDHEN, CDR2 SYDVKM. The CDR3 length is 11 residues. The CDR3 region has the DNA TGTGCCAGCAGCTACACGAATGGCTACACCTTC. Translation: CASSYTNGYTF.

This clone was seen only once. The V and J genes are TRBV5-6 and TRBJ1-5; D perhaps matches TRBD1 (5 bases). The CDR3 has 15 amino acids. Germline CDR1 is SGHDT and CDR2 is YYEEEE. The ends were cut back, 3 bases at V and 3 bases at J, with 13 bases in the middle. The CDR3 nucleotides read TGTGCCAGCAGCTGGAACAGGTTCCCCAATCAGCCCCAGCATTTT. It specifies CASSWNRFPNQPQHF.

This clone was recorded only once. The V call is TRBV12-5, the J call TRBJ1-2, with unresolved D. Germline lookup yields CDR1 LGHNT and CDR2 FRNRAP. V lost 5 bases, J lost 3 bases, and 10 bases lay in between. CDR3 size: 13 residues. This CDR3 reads CASGPQEDYGYTF. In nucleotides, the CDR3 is TGTGCTAGTGGTCCGCAGGAAGACTATGGCTACACCTTC.

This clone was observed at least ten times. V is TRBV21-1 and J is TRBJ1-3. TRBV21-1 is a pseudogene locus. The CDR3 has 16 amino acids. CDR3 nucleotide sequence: TGTGCCAGCAGCAAAGAAGTCGGGTCCCCTGGAAACACCATATATTTT. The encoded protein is CASSKEVGSPGNTIYF.

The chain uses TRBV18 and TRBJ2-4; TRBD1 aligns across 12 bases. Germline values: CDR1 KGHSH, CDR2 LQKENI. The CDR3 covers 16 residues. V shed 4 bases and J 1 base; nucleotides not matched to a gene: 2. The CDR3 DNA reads TGTGCCAGCTCACTGGGACAGGGGGCGGCCAAAAACATTCAGTACTTC. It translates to CASSLGQGAAKNIQYF. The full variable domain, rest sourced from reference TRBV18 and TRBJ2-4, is NAGVMQNPRHLVRRRGQEARLRCSPMKGHSHVYWYRQLPEEGLKFMVYLQKENIIDESGMPKERFSAEFPKEGPSILRIQQVVRGDSAAYFCASSLGQGAAKNIQYFGAGTRLSVL.

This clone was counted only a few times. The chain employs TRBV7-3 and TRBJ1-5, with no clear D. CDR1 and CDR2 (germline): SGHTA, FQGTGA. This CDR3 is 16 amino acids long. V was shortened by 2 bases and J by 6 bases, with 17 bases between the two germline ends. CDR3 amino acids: CASSLFTLASSQPQHF. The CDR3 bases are TGTGCCAGCAGCTTATTTACCCTGGCATCCTCTCAGCCCCAGCATTTT.

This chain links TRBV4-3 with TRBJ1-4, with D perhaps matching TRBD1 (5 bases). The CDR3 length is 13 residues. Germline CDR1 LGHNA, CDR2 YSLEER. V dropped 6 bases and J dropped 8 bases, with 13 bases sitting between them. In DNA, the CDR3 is TGCGCCAGCAGGGGCAGGGCCGGGGAAAAACTGTTTTTT. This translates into CASRGRAGEKLFF.

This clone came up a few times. CDR3 coding DNA: TGTGCCAGCAACCCAGCACTGAACACTGAAGCTTTCTTT. Translating gives CASNPALNTEAFF. The chain has TRBV12-3 or TRBV12-4 and TRBJ1-1; the D is unclear. Trimming cost V 7 bases and J 0 bases, with 9 bases left between them. The CDR3 sequence is 13 residues long.

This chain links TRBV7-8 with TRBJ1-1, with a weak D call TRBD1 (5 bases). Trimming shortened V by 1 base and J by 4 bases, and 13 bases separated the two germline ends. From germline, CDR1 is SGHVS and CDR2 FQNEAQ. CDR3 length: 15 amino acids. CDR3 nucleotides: TGTGCCAGCAGCTTAGTTGGGGGGACGCCCACTGAAGCTTTCTTT. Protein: CASSLVGGTPTEAFF.